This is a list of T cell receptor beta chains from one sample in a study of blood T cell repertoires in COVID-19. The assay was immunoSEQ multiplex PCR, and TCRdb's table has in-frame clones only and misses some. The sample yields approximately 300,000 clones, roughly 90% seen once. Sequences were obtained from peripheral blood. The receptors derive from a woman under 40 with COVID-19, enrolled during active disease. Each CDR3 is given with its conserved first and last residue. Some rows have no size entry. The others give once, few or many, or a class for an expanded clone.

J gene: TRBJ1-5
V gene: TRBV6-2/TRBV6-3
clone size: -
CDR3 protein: CASSWADNQPQHF

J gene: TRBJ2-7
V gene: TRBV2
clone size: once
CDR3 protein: CASSRQGQEQYF

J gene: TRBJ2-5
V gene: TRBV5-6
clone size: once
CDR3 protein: CASSLGLAGVVGTQYF

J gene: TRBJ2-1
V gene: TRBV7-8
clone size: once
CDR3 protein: CASSWTLAGSSYNEQFF

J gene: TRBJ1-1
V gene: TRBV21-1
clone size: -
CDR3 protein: CASSKGEGGTEAFF

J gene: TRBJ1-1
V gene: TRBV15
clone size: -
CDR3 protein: CATSRHRGTNTEAFF

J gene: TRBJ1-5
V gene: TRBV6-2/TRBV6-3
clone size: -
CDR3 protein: CASSYGIRRGQPQHF

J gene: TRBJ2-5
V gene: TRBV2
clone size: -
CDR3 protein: CASSVQETQYF

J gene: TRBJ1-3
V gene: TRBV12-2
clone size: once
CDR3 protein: CASREATGGRYSGNTIYF

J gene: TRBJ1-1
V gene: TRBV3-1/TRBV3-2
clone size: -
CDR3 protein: CASSQVPSGATEAFF

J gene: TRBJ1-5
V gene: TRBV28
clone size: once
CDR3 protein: CASSFGGVQPQHF

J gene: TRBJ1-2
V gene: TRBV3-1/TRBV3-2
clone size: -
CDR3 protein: CASSRTIPREYGYTF

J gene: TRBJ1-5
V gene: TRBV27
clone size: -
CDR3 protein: CASRSGVNQPQHF

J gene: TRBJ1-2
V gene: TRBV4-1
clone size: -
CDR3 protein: CASSQTQGKDYGYTF

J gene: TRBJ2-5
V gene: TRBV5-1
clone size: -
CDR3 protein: CASSWGLAGGLETQYF

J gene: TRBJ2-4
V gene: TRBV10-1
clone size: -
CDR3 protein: CASSGEGLAGPKNIQYF

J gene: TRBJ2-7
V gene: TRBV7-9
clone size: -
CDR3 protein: CASSLQEGEQYF

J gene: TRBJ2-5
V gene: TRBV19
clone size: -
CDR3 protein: CASSIVPWGTSQETQYF

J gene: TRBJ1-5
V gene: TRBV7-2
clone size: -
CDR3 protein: CASSQGRDPNQPQHF

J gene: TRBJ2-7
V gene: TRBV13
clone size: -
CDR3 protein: CASSDRDRDEYEQYF

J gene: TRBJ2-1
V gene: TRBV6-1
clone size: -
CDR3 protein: CASSEIIFGNEQFF

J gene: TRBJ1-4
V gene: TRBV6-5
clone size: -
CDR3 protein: CASKDSRNEKLFF

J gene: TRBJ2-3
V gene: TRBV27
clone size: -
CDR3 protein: CASKTDSNTDTQYF

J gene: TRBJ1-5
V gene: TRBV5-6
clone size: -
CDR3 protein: CASSYGTGGHLGNQPQHF

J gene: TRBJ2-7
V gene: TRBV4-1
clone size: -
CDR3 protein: CASSQDRQGGLYEQYF

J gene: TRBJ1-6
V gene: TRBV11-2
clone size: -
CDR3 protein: CASSFNYNSPLHF

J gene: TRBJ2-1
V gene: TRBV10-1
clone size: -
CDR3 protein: CASSGGLAETSSYNEQFF